This record concerns one T cell receptor beta chain sequence. Its cognate antigen is unknown. This sample is drawn from a study of Ad26.COV2.S vaccination and SARS-CoV-2 variants. Background on the study: It was the COV1001 Ad26.COV2.S trial arm that included the donor.

The table came from immunoSEQ multiplex PCR; TCRdb's copy has only in-frame clones and leaves some out. The repertoire includes about 350,000 clones, about 85% of them detected once, and 3% to 4% sits in the top ten. CDR3 length equals 17 residues. Germline lookup yields CDR1 SGDLS and CDR2 YYNGEE. Trimming cost V 4 bases and J 8 bases, with 25 bases left between them. Notes on the study in general: It is possible that the TCR breadth and depth analyses underestimated the total T cell responses. Non-spike TCR breadth was similar in vaccine and placebo recipients.

Documented treatment: roughly 19 received Ad26.COV2.S at low or high dose, single or two shots; 5 received placebo; per-sample allocation not given. Sampling took place 63 days after the first vaccine or placebo injection. An Ad26 vector carrying the Wuhan-strain SARS-CoV-2 spike served as the vaccine. This material consisted of peripheral blood, taken in a trial of Ad26.COV2.S vaccine versus placebo. This TCR was recovered from a person aged 18-60 years who received the Ad26.COV2.S COVID-19 vaccine or a placebo. The chain employs TRBV9 and TRBJ2-1, with D possibly being TRBD1 (6 bases). The CDR3 spells CASSPEVGQTRGYEQFF. For the CDR3, the DNA is TGTGCCAGCAGCCCGGAAGTAGGACAGACTCGGGGCTATGAGCAGTTCTTC.